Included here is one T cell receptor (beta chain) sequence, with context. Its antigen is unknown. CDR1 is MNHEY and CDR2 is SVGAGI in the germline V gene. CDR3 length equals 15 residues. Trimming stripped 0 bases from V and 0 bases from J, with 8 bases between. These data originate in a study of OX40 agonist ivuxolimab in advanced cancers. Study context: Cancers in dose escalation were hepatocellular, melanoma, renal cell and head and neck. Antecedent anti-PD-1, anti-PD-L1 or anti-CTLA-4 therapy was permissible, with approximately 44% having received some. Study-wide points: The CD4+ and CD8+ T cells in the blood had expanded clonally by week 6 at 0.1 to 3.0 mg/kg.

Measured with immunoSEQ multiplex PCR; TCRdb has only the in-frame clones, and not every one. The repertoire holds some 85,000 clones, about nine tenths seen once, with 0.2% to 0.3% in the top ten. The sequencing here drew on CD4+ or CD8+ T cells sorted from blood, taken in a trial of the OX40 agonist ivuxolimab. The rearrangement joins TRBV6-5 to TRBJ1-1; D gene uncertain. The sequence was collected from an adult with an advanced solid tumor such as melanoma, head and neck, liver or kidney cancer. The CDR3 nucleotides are TGTGCCAGCAGTTACTCGGCCAGTTTGAACACTGAAGCTTTCTTT. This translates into CASSYSASLNTEAFF.